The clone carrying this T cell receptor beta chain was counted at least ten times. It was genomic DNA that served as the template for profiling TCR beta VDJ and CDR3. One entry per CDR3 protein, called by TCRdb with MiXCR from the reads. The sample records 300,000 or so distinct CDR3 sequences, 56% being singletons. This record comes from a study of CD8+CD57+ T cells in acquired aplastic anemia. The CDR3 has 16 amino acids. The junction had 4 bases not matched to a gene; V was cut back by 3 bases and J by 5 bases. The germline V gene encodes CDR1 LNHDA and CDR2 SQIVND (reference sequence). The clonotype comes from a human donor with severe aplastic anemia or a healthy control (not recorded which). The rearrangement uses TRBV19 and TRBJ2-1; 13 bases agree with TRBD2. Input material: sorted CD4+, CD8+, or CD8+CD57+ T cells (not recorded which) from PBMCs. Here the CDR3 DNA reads TGTGCCAGTAGTATCGTAGGGACTAGCGGGGACAATGAGCAGTTCTTC. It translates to CASSIVGTSGDNEQFF.